Described below is a single TCR beta chain sequence and its context. This sample stems from a study of PD-L1 blockade in urothelial cancer. V lost 3 bases to trimming and J lost 5 bases, with 16 bases between them. The germline V gene has CDR1 MNHEY and CDR2 SVGAGI. The CDR3 totals 15 residues. Time point denoted: peripheral blood 6 weeks after treatment start. Urothelial carcinoma in patients was locally advanced or metastatic. TCRdb's table, derived via immunoSEQ multiplex PCR, lists solely in-frame clones and lacks some. The table has 120,000 or so clones, roughly 83% seen once. The input for sequencing was PBMCs, taken around atezolizumab (anti-PD-L1) treatment. The receptor's source is a man in his fifties or sixties with urothelial cancer. The rearrangement joins TRBV6-5 to TRBJ1-1, with D perhaps TRBD1 (5 bases). In DNA, the CDR3 is TGTGCCAGCAGTTATGAAGGACACAGCACAACTGAAGCTTTCTTT. Its translation is CASSYEGHSTTEAFF.